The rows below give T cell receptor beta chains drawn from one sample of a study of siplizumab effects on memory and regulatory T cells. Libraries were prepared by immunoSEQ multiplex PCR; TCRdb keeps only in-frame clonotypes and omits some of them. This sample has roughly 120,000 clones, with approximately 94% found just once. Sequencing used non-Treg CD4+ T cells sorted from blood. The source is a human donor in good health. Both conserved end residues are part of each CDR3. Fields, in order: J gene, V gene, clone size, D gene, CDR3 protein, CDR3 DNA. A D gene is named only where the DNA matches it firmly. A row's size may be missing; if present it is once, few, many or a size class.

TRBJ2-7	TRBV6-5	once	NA	CASSYSIQSYEQYF	TGTGCCAGCAGTTACTCGATACAGTCCTACGAGCAGTACTTC
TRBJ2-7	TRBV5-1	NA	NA	CASTDKNEQYF	TGCGCCAGCACCGATAAAAACGAGCAGTACTTC
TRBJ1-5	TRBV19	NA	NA	CASSIGVVGTQPQHF	TGTGCCAGTAGTATAGGGGTGGTCGGGACTCAGCCCCAGCATTTT
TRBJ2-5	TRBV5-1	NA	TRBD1	CASTRGTEGTQYF	TGCGCCAGCACCAGAGGGACAGAGGGGACCCAGTACTTC
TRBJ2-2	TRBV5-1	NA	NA	CASSFSMNTGELFF	TGCGCCAGCAGCTTTTCCATGAACACCGGGGAGCTGTTTTTT
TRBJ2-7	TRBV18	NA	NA	CASSPNYEQYF	TGTGCCAGCTCACCTAACTACGAGCAGTACTTC
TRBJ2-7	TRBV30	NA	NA	CAWSSRPGAYTYEQYF	TGTGCCTGGAGTTCAAGACCAGGGGCCTATACCTACGAGCAGTACTTC
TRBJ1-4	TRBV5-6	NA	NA	CASSLGQNEKLFF	TGTGCCAGCAGCCTTGGCCAGAATGAAAAACTGTTTTTT
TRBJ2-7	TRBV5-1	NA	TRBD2	CASSSAEHSGAFNEQYF	TGCGCCAGCAGCTCGGCTGAACATAGCGGGGCGTTTAACGAGCAGTACTTC
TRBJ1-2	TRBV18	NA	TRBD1	CASSPRTGGIDGYTF	TGTGCCAGCTCACCAAGGACAGGGGGTATCGATGGCTACACCTTC
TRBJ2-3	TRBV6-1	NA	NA	CASSETGYTDTQYF	TGTGCCAGCAGTGAAACAGGGTACACAGATACGCAGTATTTT
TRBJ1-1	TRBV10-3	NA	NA	CAISERILLSEAFF	TGTGCCATCAGTGAAAGGATATTGCTTTCCGAAGCTTTCTTT
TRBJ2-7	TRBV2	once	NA	CASSDPRTYEQYF	TGTGCCAGCAGTGACCCTAGAACCTACGAGCAGTACTTC
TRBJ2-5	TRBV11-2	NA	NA	CASTLGNGGTQYF	TGTGCCAGCACCCTTGGAAATGGGGGGACCCAGTACTTC
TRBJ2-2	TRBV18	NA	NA	CASSPRGLSGELFF	TGTGCCAGCTCACCGCGGGGTTTATCCGGGGAGCTGTTTTTT
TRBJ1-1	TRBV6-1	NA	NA	CASSERVDTEAFF	TGTGCCAGCAGTGAAAGGGTAGACACTGAAGCTTTCTTT
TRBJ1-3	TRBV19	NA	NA	CASRQDSLGNTIYF	TGTGCCAGTCGTCAGGACAGTTTGGGAAACACCATATATTTT
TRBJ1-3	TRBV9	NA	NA	CASSVAAASGNTIYF	TGTGCCAGCAGCGTAGCCGCAGCCTCTGGAAACACCATATATTTT
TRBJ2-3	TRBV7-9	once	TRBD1	CASSLGDRTSTDTQYF	TGTGCCAGCAGCTTAGGGGACAGAACTAGCACAGATACGCAGTATTTT
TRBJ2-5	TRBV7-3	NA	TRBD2	CASSLIAGSVETQYF	TGTGCCAGCAGCTTAATAGCGGGAAGTGTAGAGACCCAGTACTTC
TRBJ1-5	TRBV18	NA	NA	CASSPSEDQPQHF	TGTGCCAGCTCACCTTCCGAAGACCAGCCCCAGCATTTT
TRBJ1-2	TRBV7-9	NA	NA	CASSSEDNYGYTF	TGTGCCAGCAGCTCCGAAGATAACTATGGCTACACCTTC
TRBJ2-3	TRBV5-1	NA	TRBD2	CASSLTSGPDTQYF	TGCGCCAGCAGCTTAACTAGCGGGCCAGATACGCAGTATTTT
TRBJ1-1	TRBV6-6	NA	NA	CASSYADTDTEAFF	TGTGCCAGCAGTTACGCGGACACAGACACTGAAGCTTTCTTT
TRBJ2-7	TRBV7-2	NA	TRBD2	CASSLLAGSYEQYF	TGTGCCAGCAGCTTACTAGCGGGCAGCTACGAGCAGTACTTC
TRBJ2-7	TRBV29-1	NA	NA	CSVERGKQYF	TGCAGCGTTGAGCGCGGGAAGCAGTACTTC
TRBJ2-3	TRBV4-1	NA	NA	CASSRPQGEGDTQYF	TGCGCCAGCAGCCGGCCACAGGGGGAGGGGGATACGCAGTATTTT
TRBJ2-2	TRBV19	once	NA	CAAQGINSGELFF	TGTGCCGCCCAAGGCATCAACTCCGGGGAGCTGTTTTTT
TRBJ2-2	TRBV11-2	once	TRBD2	CASSFPAGGRNTGELFF	TGTGCCAGCAGCTTCCCTGCGGGGGGGCGGAACACCGGGGAGCTGTTTTTT
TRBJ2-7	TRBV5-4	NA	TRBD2	CASSLGGTSVVHEQYF	TGTGCCAGCAGCTTGGGAGGGACTAGTGTTGTGCACGAGCAGTACTTC
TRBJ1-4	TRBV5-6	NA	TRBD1	CASRITGASNEKLFF	TGTGCCAGCAGAATTACAGGGGCGTCTAATGAAAAACTGTTTTTT
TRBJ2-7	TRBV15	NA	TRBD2	CATSHLPPLAGVSEQYF	TGTGCCACCAGCCACCTACCCCCCCTAGCGGGTGTAAGCGAGCAGTACTTC
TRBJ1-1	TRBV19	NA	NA	CASSMSDPRGTEAFF	TGTGCCAGTAGTATGAGTGACCCTAGGGGGACTGAAGCTTTCTTT
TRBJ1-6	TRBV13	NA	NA	CASSRSGTLSPLHF	TGTGCCAGCAGCCGCTCCGGGACTCTTTCACCCCTCCACTTT
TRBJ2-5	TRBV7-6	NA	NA	CASSLGRETQYF	TGTGCCAGCAGCTTAGGTCGTGAGACCCAGTACTTC
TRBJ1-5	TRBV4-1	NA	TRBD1	CASSQGRARGRDQPQHF	TGCGCCAGCAGCCAGGGTCGGGCGAGGGGGCGTGATCAGCCCCAGCATTTT
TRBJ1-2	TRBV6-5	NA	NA	CATGPGRGYTF	TGTGCCACGGGGCCCGGGAGGGGCTACACCTTC
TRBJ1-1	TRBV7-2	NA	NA	CASSFLQVNTEAFF	TGTGCCAGCAGCTTCTTACAGGTGAACACTGAAGCTTTCTTT
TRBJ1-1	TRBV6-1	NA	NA	CASSQPGPNTEAFF	TGTGCCAGCAGTCAACCCGGGCCTAACACTGAAGCTTTCTTT
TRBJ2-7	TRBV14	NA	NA	CASSRYRSSYEQYF	TGTGCCAGCAGCCGCTACAGGAGCTCCTACGAGCAGTACTTC
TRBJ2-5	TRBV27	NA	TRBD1	CASRRQGIETQYF	TGTGCCAGCAGACGACAGGGTATAGAGACCCAGTACTTC